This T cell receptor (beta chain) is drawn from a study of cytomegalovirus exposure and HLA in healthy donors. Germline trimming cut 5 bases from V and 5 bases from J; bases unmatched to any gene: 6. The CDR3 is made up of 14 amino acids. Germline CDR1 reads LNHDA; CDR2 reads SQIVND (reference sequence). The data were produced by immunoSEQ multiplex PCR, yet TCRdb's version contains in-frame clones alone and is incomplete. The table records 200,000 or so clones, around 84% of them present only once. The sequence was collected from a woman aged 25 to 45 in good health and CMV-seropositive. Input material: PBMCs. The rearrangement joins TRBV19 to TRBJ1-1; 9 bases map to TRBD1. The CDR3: CASSDPTGGTEAFF. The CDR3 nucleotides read TGTGCCAGTAGTGACCCGACAGGGGGAACTGAAGCTTTCTTT.